This TCR beta chain was captured by sequencing in a study of cytomegalovirus exposure and HLA in healthy donors. As for the study in general: Earlier work reported 100 million or so unique TCR beta sequences from approximately 180 million T cells. Whole-study results and caveats: Evidence from a later analysis indicated that most CMV-associated TCR beta chains looked HLA-restricted.

The CDR3 loop spans 17 amino acids. Germline V gene sequence: CDR1 SGHKS, CDR2 YYEKEE (reference sequence). After removal of 1 base from V and 3 bases from J, the junction contained 10 bases not matched to a gene. The PCR made use of 60 Vbeta and 13 Jbeta primers. The assay was immunoSEQ multiplex PCR, and TCRdb's table has in-frame clones only and misses some. The sample holds approximately 89,000 clones, approximately 77% seen once. This clone showed up just a few times. Its antigen is not identified. Sequencing was done on a sample of PBMCs. The source is a man aged 25-40 years in good health and CMV-seronegative. J is TRBJ2-3 and V is TRBV5-5, with 8 bases lining up with TRBD2. CDR3 region: CASSLYKREIGTDTQYF. The CDR3 DNA reads as TGTGCCAGCAGCTTGTATAAGCGGGAGATCGGGACAGATACGCAGTATTTT.